This TCR beta chain was identified during a study of Ad26.COV2.S vaccination and SARS-CoV-2 variants. Study-level background: Once or twice, 56 days apart, Ad26.COV2.S was delivered intramuscularly.

The treatment is: 15 to 20 received Ad26.COV2.S at low or high dose, single or two shots; roughly five received placebo; per-sample allocation not given. Collection of the samples took place on day 63 after the first injection of vaccine or placebo. This CDR3 contains 15 residues. Trimming cost V 2 bases and J 2 bases, with 11 bases left between them. Germline V gives CDR1 SGDLS, CDR2 YYNGEE. This table comes from immunoSEQ multiplex PCR, and its TCRdb copy is limited to in-frame clones, with some not included. The sample lists a few hundred thousand clones, around 91% occurring once. This sample comprised peripheral blood, obtained in a trial of Ad26.COV2.S vaccine versus placebo. This chain links TRBV9 with TRBJ1-3; D remains unclear. This receptor was obtained from a person between 18 and 65 years old who received the Ad26.COV2.S COVID-19 vaccine or a placebo. The CDR3 coding sequence is TGTGCCAGCAGCGTCGACGGCGGAACTGGAAACACCATATATTTT. Translation: CASSVDGGTGNTIYF. Filled out from reference TRBV9 and TRBJ1-3, the complete variable domain reads DSGVTQTPKHLITATGQRVTLRCSPRSGDLSVYWYQQSLDQGLQFLIQYYNGEERAKGNILERFSAQQFPDLHSELNLSSLELGDSALYFCASSVDGGTGNTIYFGEGSWLTVV.